This TCR beta chain comes out of a study of shared clonotypes between healthy human individuals. Study details: The donors, two women and three men, were aged 18 to 49.

Generated by immunoSEQ multiplex PCR, the TCRdb table keeps only in-frame clones and is missing some. Among over 1.4 million clones listed, roughly 95% were seen once. Sequencing was carried out using naive CD4+ T cells sorted from blood. Subset reported: CD45RA+ positively selected. The clonotype comes from a man in his thirties or forties in good health.

CDR3 sequence reads: CASTPYLSTSTDTQYF. The CDR3 bases are TGTGCCAGTACCCCATACCTGTCAACAAGCACAGATACGCAGTATTTT. V is TRBV19 and J is TRBJ2-3; no clear D gene. CDR1 and CDR2 (germline): LNHDA, SQIVND (reference sequence). V was clipped by 7 bases and J by 0 bases, with 17 bases between them. The CDR3 extends over 16 amino acids.